Below are 31 T cell receptor beta chains sequenced from a single sample in a study of PD-1 blockade in classical Hodgkin lymphoma. Assay used: immunoSEQ multiplex PCR; TCRdb lists only in-frame clones, some missing. This sample has 66,000 or so clones; 71% occur once, and the top ten carry roughly 9.1%. Each patient's relapse followed autologous stem cell transplantation, and brentuximab vedotin exposure varied. This material consisted of peripheral blood mononuclear cells (PBMCs), taken before the second cycle of nivolumab. The receptors derive from a human donor with classical Hodgkin lymphoma.

The V call is TRBV30, the J call TRBJ1-1; 12 bases agree with TRBD1. Germline V CDR1 and CDR2: GTSNPN, SVGIG (reference sequence). The J segment lost 8 bases and the V segment lost 0 bases, leaving 1 base of the junction unmatched. There are 13 residues in the CDR3. Here the CDR3 reads CAWSVGTGGEAFF. The CDR3 DNA sequence: TGTGCCTGGAGTGTCGGGACAGGGGGCGAAGCTTTCTTT.

The gene calls are TRBV7-9 and TRBJ1-3; a weak D match, TRBD1 (6 bases). CDR3 length: 16 amino acids. Germline V gene data show CDR1 as SEHNR and CDR2 as FQNEAQ (reference sequence). V lost 5 bases and J 7 bases, leaving 21 bases between the germline ends. The CDR3 is CASSAPVGGRGNTIYF. The CDR3 DNA sequence: TGTGCCAGCAGCGCTCCGGTCGGGGGGCGAGGGAACACCATATATTTT.

This clone was detected only a few times. The chain carries TRBV2 and TRBJ1-3, with D unclear. V was clipped by 6 bases and J by 2 bases, with 11 bases between them. This CDR3 region has 14 residues. Germline V CDR1 and CDR2: SNHLY, FYNNEI. The CDR3 DNA reads as TGTGCCAGCAGCCTCTTGTTTACTGGAAACACCATATATTTT. This codes for CASSLLFTGNTIYF.

V usage is TRBV2 and J usage is TRBJ1-5, with 7 bases fitting TRBD1. After removal of 6 bases from V and 9 bases from J, the junction contained 8 bases not matched to a gene. This CDR3 is 13 amino acids long. Germline V gene data show CDR1 as SNHLY and CDR2 as FYNNEI. Written as DNA, the CDR3 is TGTGCCAGCAGGGTATCCAGGGGGAGGCCCCAGCATTTT. Translating gives CASRVSRGRPQHF.

The table lists this clone with a few counts. The V call is TRBV6-1, the J call TRBJ1-1, with D unresolved. CDR1 is MNHNS and CDR2 is SASEGT in the germline V gene. Trimming shortened V by 8 bases and J by 5 bases, and 9 bases separated the two germline ends. The CDR3 length is 11 residues. CDR3: CASLRVTEAFF. The CDR3 bases are TGTGCCAGCCTTAGGGTTACTGAAGCTTTCTTT.

This clone was counted between two and nine times. The chain carries TRBV28 and TRBJ1-2; 7 bases are shared with TRBD1. In germline, CDR1 is MDHEN, CDR2 SYDVKM. The CDR3 consists of 13 residues. J lost 2 bases, V lost 5 bases, and 2 bases had no gene match. CDR3 region: CASSVTGNYGYTF. The CDR3 DNA follows: TGTGCCAGCAGTGTGACAGGGAACTATGGCTACACCTTC.

This sequence joins TRBV6-1 and TRBJ2-7, with a weak D call TRBD1 (5 bases). The length of the CDR3 is 15 residues. The V end was cut by 3 bases, the J end by 5 bases, with 17 bases between. CDR1 is MNHNS and CDR2 is SASEGT in the germline V gene. The CDR3 DNA reads TGTGCCAGCAGTGATGGAAGGGGCTACCCGGACGAGCAGTACTTC. As protein: CASSDGRGYPDEQYF.

This clone was detected once. In nucleotides, the CDR3 is TGTGCCAGCAGCCCCCTCCCACGGTTGGAGACCCAGTACTTC. Protein: CASSPLPRLETQYF. V is TRBV5-6 and J is TRBJ2-5; D uncertain. CDR1 is SGHDT and CDR2 is YYEEEE in the germline V gene. Trimming took 4 bases from V and 5 from J, leaving 15 bases between them. The CDR3 runs 14 residues.

This clone was picked up a small number of times. The chain combines TRBV4-1 with TRBJ1-5; tentatively, D is TRBD1 (6 bases). Germline V gene sequence: CDR1 MGHRA, CDR2 YSYEKL. This CDR3 is built from 14 residues. Deletions cut 1 base from V and 7 bases from J, with 11 bases between. The CDR3 nucleotides read TGCGCCAGCAGCCAAGTTACAGGGCAACAGCCCCAGCATTTT. It translates to CASSQVTGQQPQHF.

This clone came up a few times. The chain combines TRBV9 with TRBJ1-5; D ambiguous. The CDR3 length is 14 residues. V gave up 0 bases and J gave up 3 bases, with 7 bases separating them. Germline CDR1 is SGDLS and CDR2 is YYNGEE. The CDR3 reads CASSVGDPNQPQHF. The CDR3 nucleotides read TGTGCCAGCAGCGTAGGAGACCCCAATCAGCCCCAGCATTTT.

The chain joins TRBV5-6 to TRBJ2-1; perhaps TRBD2 as D (5 bases). CDR3 length: 15 residues. The V end lost 0 bases, the J end lost 2 bases, and 9 bases lay between the germline ends. The germline CDR1 and CDR2 sequences are SGHDT and YYEEEE. CDR3 loop: CASSLDGLTYNEQFF. Here the CDR3 DNA reads TGTGCCAGCAGCTTGGACGGACTTACCTACAATGAGCAGTTCTTC.

This chain connects TRBV6-6 to TRBJ1-2; TRBD1 might be the D (6 bases). Trimming pared 2 bases from V and 7 bases from J, leaving 17 bases between. The CDR3 contains 15 residues. Germline CDR1 MNHNY, CDR2 SVGAGI (reference sequence). CDR3 DNA sequence: TGTGCCAGCAGTTACGGGCAGGGGTTTAGGACTGGCTACACCTTC. Protein sequence: CASSYGQGFRTGYTF.

This clone was found once. The V call is TRBV7-9, the J call TRBJ1-1; possible D gene TRBD1, 5 bases. The V and J ends lost 5 bases and 10 bases respectively, with 14 bases between them. The CDR3 contains 12 residues. Germline V gene lookup returns CDR1 SEHNR and CDR2 FQNEAQ (reference sequence). CDR3: CASSLRGTLAFF. The DNA for the CDR3 is TGTGCCAGCAGCCTTAGAGGGACTTTAGCTTTCTTT.

This chain connects TRBV6-1 to TRBJ1-2; D ambiguous. Germline V gives CDR1 MNHNS, CDR2 SASEGT. The CDR3 has 13 residues. The germline V and J ends were trimmed by 5 bases and 8 bases, with 15 bases remaining between them. The CDR3 loop is CASSTLAVRGYTF. The CDR3 region has the DNA TGTGCCAGCAGTACCCTGGCCGTGCGGGGCTACACCTTC.

A single count supports this clone. The gene calls are TRBV11-2 and TRBJ2-1; D is unresolved. Germline-derived CDR1 and CDR2 are SGHAT and FQNNGV. Trimming removed 3 bases from V and 9 bases from J, with 12 bases in between. This CDR3 is built from 13 residues. The DNA of the CDR3 is TGTGCCAGCAGCTTTAGACCGGACCTTGAGCAGTTCTTC. Protein: CASSFRPDLEQFF.

V is TRBV30 and J is TRBJ1-3; D call uncertain. Trimming stripped 1 base from V and 4 bases from J, with 11 bases between. CDR1 GTSNPN and CDR2 SVGIG come from the germline V gene (reference sequence). The CDR3 has 14 amino acids. CDR3 region: CAWSGQLVGNTIYF. In DNA, the CDR3 is TGTGCCTGGAGTGGGCAGCTTGTGGGAAACACCATATATTTT.

This clone was counted a single time. The CDR3 DNA reads TGTGCCAGCAGTTACTCAGGGGAAGGTGGCTACACCTTC. It yields the protein CASSYSGEGGYTF. This sequence joins TRBV6-5 and TRBJ1-2; D is perhaps TRBD1 (5 bases). V was trimmed by 0 bases and J by 7 bases, leaving 9 bases between them. Germline V gene sequence: CDR1 MNHEY, CDR2 SVGAGI. The CDR3 contains 13 residues.

The chain has TRBV4-1 and TRBJ1-1; D not certain. With 0 bases removed from V and 3 bases from J, the gap between germline ends came to 17 bases. The germline V gene has CDR1 MGHRA and CDR2 YSYEKL. This CDR3 region has 17 residues. The CDR3, as DNA: TGCGCCAGCAGCCAAGATAGGGCGCGGCGTGTTGACACTGAAGCTTTCTTT. Translated, it gives CASSQDRARRVDTEAFF.

The chain joins TRBV30 to TRBJ2-7; TRBD1 matches at 7 bases. The CDR3 sequence is 13 residues long. Germline CDR1 and CDR2: GTSNPN and SVGIG (reference sequence). Trimming at V came to 2 bases and at J to 2 bases, leaving 3 bases not matched to a gene. This CDR3 is CAWSRDSPYEQYF. The CDR3 DNA is TGTGCCTGGAGTCGGGACAGTCCCTACGAGCAGTACTTC.

The chain has TRBV11-2 and TRBJ1-5; TRBD1 matches at 7 bases. Germline lookup yields CDR1 SGHAT and CDR2 FQNNGV. With V trimmed by 7 bases and J by 0 bases, 12 bases remained unmatched. The CDR3 is 17 residues long. DNA for the CDR3: TGTGCCAGCATCGGCATCAGGGGGGACTATAGCAATCAGCCCCAGCATTTT. It encodes CASIGIRGDYSNQPQHF.

In this sample, this clone turned up a few times. The CDR3 DNA is TGTGCCAGTAGTATATCTACGACAGGGATAGGTGGCTACACCTTC. Protein: CASSISTTGIGGYTF. This chain links TRBV19 with TRBJ1-2; 7 nucleotides line up with TRBD1. Germline lookup yields CDR1 LNHDA and CDR2 SQIVND (reference sequence). The CDR3 runs to 15 residues. The V segment lost 2 bases and the J segment 7 bases; nucleotides outside the gene matches: 10.

This chain links TRBV2 with TRBJ1-2; 10 bases match TRBD1. Trimming removed 9 bases from V and 2 bases from J; junction bases left unmatched: 3. CDR3 length: 13 amino acids. Germline values: CDR1 SNHLY, CDR2 FYNNEI. This chain's CDR3 is CASGGQGNYGYTF. The DNA for the CDR3 is TGTGCCAGTGGGGGACAGGGGAACTATGGCTACACCTTC.

This chain links TRBV19 with TRBJ2-1, with 10 bases matching TRBD1. Germline trimming cut 9 bases from V and 7 bases from J; bases unmatched to any gene: 6. Per the germline V gene, CDR1 is LNHDA and CDR2 is SQIVND (reference sequence). CDR3 length equals 13 residues. CDR3 sequence (DNA): TGTGCCAGCCGACAGGGGGCGGGAAATGAGCAGTTCTTC. Its translation: CASRQGAGNEQFF. The variable domain in full, completed from reference TRBV19 and TRBJ2-1, reads DGGITQSPKYLFRKEGQNVTLSCEQNLNHDAMYWYRQDPGQGLRLIYYSQIVNDFQKGDIAEGYSVSREKKESFPLTVTSAQKNPTAFYLCASRQGAGNEQFFGPGTRLTVL.

CDR3 region: CASSFAGGLGDTQYF. The CDR3 DNA follows: TGTGCCAGCAGTTTTGCGGGGGGGCTTGGTGATACGCAGTATTTT. The chain is built from TRBV7-9 and TRBJ2-3, with 9 bases lining up with TRBD2. This CDR3 has 15 amino acids. Unmatched junction bases numbered 10, after V lost 6 bases and J lost 6 bases. Germline V gene data show CDR1 as SEHNR and CDR2 as FQNEAQ (reference sequence).

V is TRBV6-8 and J is TRBJ2-2, with 7 positions matching TRBD1. Looked up from germline, CDR1 is MNHGY and CDR2 is SAAAGT. This CDR3 has 14 residues. The V segment lost 6 bases and the J segment 4 bases; nucleotides outside the gene matches: 5. The CDR3 DNA reads TGTGCCAGCAGCCGGGGACAGAGCACCGGGGAGCTGTTTTTT. It is translated as CASSRGQSTGELFF.

The rearrangement links TRBV4-2 to TRBJ1-1; D possibly corresponds to TRBD1 (6 bases). The V end lost 3 bases, the J end lost 2 bases, and 10 bases lay between the germline ends. Germline V gene sequence: CDR1 LGHNA, CDR2 YNFKEQ. The CDR3 is 14 residues long. The CDR3, as DNA: TGTGCCAGCAGCCATCCAGGGGCTAACACTGAAGCTTTCTTT. Amino acid sequence: CASSHPGANTEAFF.

The genes are TRBV5-1 and TRBJ1-2; a possible D gene is TRBD1 (5 bases). V lost 4 bases and J 8 bases, leaving 18 bases between the germline ends. The CDR3 extends over 14 amino acids. The germline gives CDR1 SGHRS, CDR2 YFSETQ. Here the CDR3 reads CASSGPGGARGYTF. DNA of the CDR3: TGCGCCAGCAGCGGACCAGGTGGGGCGCGCGGCTACACCTTC.

V is TRBV11-3 and J is TRBJ2-1; TRBD2 matches 7 bases. The CDR3 totals 16 residues. From germline, CDR1 is SGHNT and CDR2 YENEEA. The V gene end was trimmed by 5 bases and the J gene end by 3 bases; junction bases not matched to a gene: 10. The CDR3 here is CASSPTLAAYYNEQFF. CDR3 bases: TGTGCCAGCAGCCCGACCCTAGCGGCCTACTACAATGAGCAGTTCTTC.

The chain uses TRBV14 and TRBJ2-7, with D possibly TRBD1 on 5 matching bases. The germline V gene has CDR1 SGHDN and CDR2 FVKESK. V was pared by 0 bases and J by 5 bases, with 20 bases between. The CDR3 consists of 17 residues. The CDR3 region has the DNA TGTGCCAGCAGCCAAGATGAGTCGGACACCAGACCGCACGAGCAGTACTTC. It translates to CASSQDESDTRPHEQYF.

CDR3 sequence reads: CSARDQVGAFF. The CDR3 nucleotides read TGCAGTGCTAGAGATCAAGTTGGAGCTTTCTTT. The chain has TRBV20-1 and TRBJ1-1; the D is unclear. This CDR3 contains 11 residues. Germline CDR1 is DFQATT and CDR2 is SNEGSKA (reference sequence). Trimming shortened V by 0 bases and J by 10 bases, and 9 bases separated the two germline ends.

The chain's CDR3 is CASRGVGIQETQYF. The CDR3 DNA is TGCGCCAGCAGAGGTGTGGGAATCCAAGAGACCCAGTACTTC. J is TRBJ2-5 and V is TRBV5-1; D uncertain. The germline V and J ends were trimmed by 5 bases and 1 base, with 12 bases remaining between them. Germline CDR1 is SGHRS and CDR2 is YFSETQ. This CDR3 is built from 14 residues.